The entry below gives a single T cell receptor beta chain sequence along with its context. As yet, its antigen is unknown. This entry is derived from a study of T cells after yellow fever vaccination. Study-level findings and limits: Weaker in magnitude, the secondary response showed a faster peak on day 5 versus 15. In post-booster samples, most primary-vaccination clones reappeared (approximately 95% CD4, approximately 91% CD8).

This CDR3 region has 14 residues. The germline gives CDR1 DFQATT, CDR2 SNEGSKA (reference sequence). With V trimmed by 0 bases and J by 6 bases, 5 bases remained unmatched. TCRdb fed the 5' RACE reads into MiXCR, producing one record per CDR3 protein. The sample has around 300,000 distinct CDR3 sequences, about 4.5% seen once. J is TRBJ2-1 and V is TRBV20-1, with 7 bases identical to TRBD2. The specimen was PBMCs, collected 15 days after the yellow fever booster vaccination. This TCR derives from a man younger than 30 who received the YFV17D yellow fever vaccine. The CDR3 region is CSARDGGVSNEQFF. CDR3 bases: TGCAGTGCTAGAGATGGGGGGGTCTCCAATGAGCAGTTCTTC.